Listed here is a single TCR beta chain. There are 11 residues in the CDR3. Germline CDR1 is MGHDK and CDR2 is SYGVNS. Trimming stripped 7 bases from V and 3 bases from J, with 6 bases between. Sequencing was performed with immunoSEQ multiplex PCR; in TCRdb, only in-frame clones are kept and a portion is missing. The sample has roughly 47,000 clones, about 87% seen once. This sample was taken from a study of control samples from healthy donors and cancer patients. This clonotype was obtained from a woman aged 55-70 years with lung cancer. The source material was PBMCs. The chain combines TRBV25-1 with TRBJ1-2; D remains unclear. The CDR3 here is CASTGDYGYTF. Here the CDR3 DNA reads TGTGCCAGCACCGGCGACTATGGCTACACCTTC.